A single TCR beta chain is shown here with its context. Its target is unknown. TCRdb re-called the RT-PCR reads with MiXCR, one entry per CDR3 protein. The sample has over 150,000 distinct CDR3 sequences, about 11% seen once. This specimen belongs to a study of response to subunit inactivated influenza vaccine. Study observations and caveats: Authors suggested that a seasonal influenza vaccination recruits few new T cells each time.

V was shortened by 6 bases and J by 3 bases, with 15 bases between the two germline ends. There are 14 residues in the CDR3. The germline V gene encodes CDR1 PRHDT and CDR2 FYEKMQ (reference sequence). This specimen was CD8+ T cells sorted from PBMCs, taken about 23 months after vaccination. The gene calls are TRBV13 and TRBJ2-7; D possibly corresponds to TRBD2 (5 bases). This TCR was sampled from a man aged 45 to 70 who received an inactivated influenza vaccine. For the CDR3, the DNA is TGTGCCAGCAGTTTTGCGGGTCTGGGCTACGAGCAGTACTTC. Translation gives CASSFAGLGYEQYF. Full variable domain (rest looked up from reference TRBV13 and TRBJ2-7): AAGVIQSPRHLIKEKRETATLKCYPIPRHDTVYWYQQGPGQDPQFLISFYEKMQSDKGSIPDRFSAQQFSDYHSELNMSSLELGDSALYFCASSFAGLGYEQYFGPGTRLTVT.